This entry describes one T cell receptor beta chain. The CDR3 end falls 3 residues outside the read, so it is completed with the germline J gene. This entry is derived from a study of T cells in women clearing cervical HPV infection. Study background: For cases, blood was sampled a median 149 days after lesion detection, interquartile range roughly 80 to 200 days.

CDR3 length: 14 residues. Germline CDR1 is SGHVS and CDR2 is FQNEAQ. V was trimmed by 1 base and J by 1 base, leaving 7 bases between them. Here immunoSEQ multiplex PCR was the method, and the copy in TCRdb shows in-frame clones only, minus some. This repertoire includes tens of thousands of clones. V is TRBV7-8 and J is TRBJ1-2, with D hard to call. This clonotype was sampled from a woman aged 18 to 75 with a cervical HPV16 infection that either progressed to CIN3+ or cleared (not recorded which). Sequencing was performed on blood buffy coat. The CDR3 bases that were read are TGTGCCAGCAGCTTAGATGCAGTTAACTATGGC. It is translated as CASSLDAVNYG. The full CDR3 protein reads CASSLDAVNYGYTF.